This T cell receptor (beta chain) is from a study of OX40 agonist ivuxolimab in advanced cancers. The assay was immunoSEQ multiplex PCR, and TCRdb's table has in-frame clones only and misses some. The repertoire holds 65,000 to 90,000 clones, with around four fifths as singletons. Per the germline V gene, CDR1 is GTSNPN and CDR2 is SVGIG (reference sequence). CDR3 length: 15 amino acids. The V gene end was trimmed by 1 base and the J gene end by 3 bases; junction bases not matched to a gene: 7. This rearrangement joins TRBV30 to TRBJ1-2; the match to TRBD1 covers 8 bases. This clonotype originated in an adult with an advanced solid tumor such as melanoma, head and neck, liver or kidney cancer. The sample was CD4+ or CD8+ T cells sorted from blood, taken in a trial of the OX40 agonist ivuxolimab. The CDR3 nucleotides are TGTGCCTGGAGTGCCACCAACAGGGGGTACTATGGCTACACCTTC. It is translated as CAWSATNRGYYGYTF.